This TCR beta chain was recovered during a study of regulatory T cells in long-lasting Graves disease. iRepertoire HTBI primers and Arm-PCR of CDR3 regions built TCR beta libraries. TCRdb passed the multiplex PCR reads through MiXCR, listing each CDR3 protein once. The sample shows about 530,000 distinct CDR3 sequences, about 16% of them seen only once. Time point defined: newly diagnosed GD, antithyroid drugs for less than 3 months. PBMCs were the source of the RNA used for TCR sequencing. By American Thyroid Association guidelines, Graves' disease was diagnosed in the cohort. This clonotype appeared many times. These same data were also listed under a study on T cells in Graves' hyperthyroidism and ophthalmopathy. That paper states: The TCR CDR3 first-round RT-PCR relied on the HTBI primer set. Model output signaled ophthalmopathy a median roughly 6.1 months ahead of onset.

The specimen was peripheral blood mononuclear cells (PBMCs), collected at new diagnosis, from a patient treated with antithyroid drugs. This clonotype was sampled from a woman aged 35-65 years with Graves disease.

The CDR3, as DNA: TGTGCCAGCAGCCAAGGGTATGGCCCAGCTGGTGGCTACACCTTC. It yields the protein CASSQGYGPAGGYTF. J is TRBJ1-2 and V is TRBV3-1; D is undetermined. The V gene's germline CDR1 is LGHDT and CDR2 YNNKEL (reference sequence). Trimming pared 1 base from V and 7 bases from J, leaving 16 bases between. The CDR3 covers 15 residues.